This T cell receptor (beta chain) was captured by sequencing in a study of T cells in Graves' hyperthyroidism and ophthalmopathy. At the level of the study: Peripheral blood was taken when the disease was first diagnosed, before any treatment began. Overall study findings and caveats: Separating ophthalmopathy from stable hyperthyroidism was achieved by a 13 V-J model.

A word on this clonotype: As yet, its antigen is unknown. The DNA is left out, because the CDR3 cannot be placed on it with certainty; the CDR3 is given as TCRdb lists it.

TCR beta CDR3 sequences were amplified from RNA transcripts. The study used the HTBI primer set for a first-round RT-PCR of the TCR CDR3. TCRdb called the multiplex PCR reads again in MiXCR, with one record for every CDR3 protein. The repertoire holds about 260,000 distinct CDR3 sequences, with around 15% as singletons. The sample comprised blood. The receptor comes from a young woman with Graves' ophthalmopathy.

This CDR3 is CASSFYICSARRDGNTEAFF. The V and J genes are TRBV7-9 and TRBJ1-1. The CDR3 region is 20 residues in length, termini included. The V gene's germline CDR1 is SEHNR and CDR2 FQNEAQ (reference sequence).